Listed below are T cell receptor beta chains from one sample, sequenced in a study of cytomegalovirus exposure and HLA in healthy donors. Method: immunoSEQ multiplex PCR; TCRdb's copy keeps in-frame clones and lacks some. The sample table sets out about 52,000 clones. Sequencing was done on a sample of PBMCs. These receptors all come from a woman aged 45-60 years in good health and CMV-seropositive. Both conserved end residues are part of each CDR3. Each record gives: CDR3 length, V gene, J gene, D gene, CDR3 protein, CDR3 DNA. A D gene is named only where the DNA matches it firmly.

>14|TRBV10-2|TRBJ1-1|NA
CASSERTPNTEAFF
TGCGCCAGCAGTGAGAGGACACCGAACACTGAAGCTTTCTTT
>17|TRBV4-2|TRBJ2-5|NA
CASSQDWTGGGGETQYF
TGTGCCAGCAGCCAAGACTGGACGGGAGGAGGGGGAGAGACCCAGTACTTC
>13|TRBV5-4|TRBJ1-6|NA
CASSLDRDSPLHF
TGTGCCAGCAGCTTGGACAGGGATTCACCCCTCCACTTT
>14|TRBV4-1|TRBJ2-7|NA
CASSQDRGGGEQYF
TGCGCCAGCAGCCAAGATAGGGGAGGGGGCGAGCAGTACTTC
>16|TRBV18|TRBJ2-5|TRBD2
CASSQLGTSGKETQYF
TGTGCCAGCTCACAACTAGGGACTAGCGGGAAAGAGACCCAGTACTTC
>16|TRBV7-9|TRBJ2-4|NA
CASSFKESLAKNIQYF
TGTGCCAGCAGCTTTAAGGAGTCCTTAGCCAAAAACATTCAGTACTTC
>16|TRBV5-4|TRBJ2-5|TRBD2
CASSLGLAGAEETQYF
TGTGCCAGCAGTCTGGGACTAGCGGGAGCGGAAGAGACCCAGTACTTC
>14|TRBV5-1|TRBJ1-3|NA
CASSLETTGNTIYF
TGCGCCAGCAGCTTGGAGACAACTGGAAACACCATATATTTT
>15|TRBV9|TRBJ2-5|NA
CASSGAGHLTETQYF
TGTGCCAGCAGCGGCGCCGGACATCTTACGGAGACCCAGTACTTC
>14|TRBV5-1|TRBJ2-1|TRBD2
CASSPGVAGNEQFF
TGCGCCAGCAGCCCGGGGGTAGCGGGAAATGAGCAGTTCTTC
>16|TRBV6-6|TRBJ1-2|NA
CASSYEQRNSNYGYTF
TGTGCCAGCAGTTACGAACAGAGAAATTCTAACTATGGCTACACCTTC
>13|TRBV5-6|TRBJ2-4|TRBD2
CASSQWGGSIQYF
TGTGCCAGCAGCCAGTGGGGGGGTAGCATTCAGTACTTC
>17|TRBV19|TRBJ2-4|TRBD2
CASSKGTSGLAKNIQYF
TGTGCCAGTAGTAAAGGGACTAGCGGGTTAGCCAAAAACATTCAGTACTTC
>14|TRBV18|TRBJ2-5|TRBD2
CASSRGLLQETQYF
TGTGCCAGCTCCCGGGGACTACTCCAAGAGACCCAGTACTTC
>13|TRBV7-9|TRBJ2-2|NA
CASSFGQTGELFF
TGTGCCAGCAGCTTCGGACAGACGGGGGAGCTGTTTTTT
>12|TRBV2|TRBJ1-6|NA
CASSEDFAALHF
TGTGCCAGCAGTGAGGACTTTGCGGCCCTCCACTTT
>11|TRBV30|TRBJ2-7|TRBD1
CAWSPGGKQYF
TGTGCCTGGAGTCCAGGGGGCAAGCAGTACTTC
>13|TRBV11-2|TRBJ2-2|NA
CASSLTNTGELFF
TGTGCCAGCAGCTTAACTAACACCGGGGAGCTGTTTTTT
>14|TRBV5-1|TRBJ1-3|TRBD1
CASSLDRGGNTIYF
TGCGCCAGCAGCCTTGACAGGGGGGGAAACACCATATATTTT
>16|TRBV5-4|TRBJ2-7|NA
CASSLFAGSPTYEQYF
TGTGCCAGCAGCTTGTTTGCAGGGTCCCCCACCTACGAGCAGTACTTC
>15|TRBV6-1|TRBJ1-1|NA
CASSVLGRENTEAFF
TGTGCCAGCAGTGTCCTTGGCAGGGAGAACACTGAAGCTTTCTTT
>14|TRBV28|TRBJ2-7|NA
CASSQSGKSYEQYF
TGTGCCAGCAGTCAATCCGGGAAGTCCTACGAGCAGTACTTC
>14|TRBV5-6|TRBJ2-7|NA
CASSLARGSYEQYF
TGTGCCAGCAGCTTGGCTAGGGGCTCCTACGAGCAGTACTTC
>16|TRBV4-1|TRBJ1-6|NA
CASSQDMTAYNSPLHF
TGCGCCAGCAGCCAAGATATGACAGCTTATAATTCACCCCTCCACTTT
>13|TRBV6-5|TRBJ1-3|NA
CASTQKAGNTIYF
TGTGCCAGCACCCAAAAAGCAGGAAACACCATATATTTT
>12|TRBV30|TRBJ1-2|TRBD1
CAWDRTGRGYTF
TGTGCCTGGGATAGGACAGGGCGAGGCTACACCTTC
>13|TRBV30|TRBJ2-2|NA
CAWSAVNTGELFF
TGTGCCTGGTCGGCGGTGAACACCGGGGAGCTGTTTTTT
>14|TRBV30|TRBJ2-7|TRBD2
CAWSVQLAAYEQYF
TGTGCCTGGAGTGTACAACTAGCGGCTTACGAGCAGTACTTC
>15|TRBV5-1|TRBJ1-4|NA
CASSSGGTQAGPLFF
TGCGCCAGCAGCTCCGGGGGGACCCAAGCGGGACCACTGTTTTTT
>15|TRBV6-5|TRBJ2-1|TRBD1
CASSAGTGTRGEQFF
TGTGCCAGCAGTGCCGGGACAGGGACCCGAGGGGAGCAGTTCTTC
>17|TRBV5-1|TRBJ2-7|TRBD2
CASSPSGFRGGAYEQYF
TGCGCCAGCAGCCCTTCCGGCTTCCGCGGGGGAGCCTACGAGCAGTACTTC
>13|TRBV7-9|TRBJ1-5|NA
CASSLRGSQPQHF
TGTGCCAGCAGCTTAAGGGGGAGTCAGCCCCAGCATTTT
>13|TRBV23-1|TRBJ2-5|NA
CASRPSNQETQYF
TGCGCCAGCCGACCTAGCAACCAAGAGACCCAGTACTTC
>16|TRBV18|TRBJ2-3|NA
CASSRLGQGKPDTQYF
TGTGCCAGCTCACGTCTCGGGCAGGGTAAGCCAGATACGCAGTATTTT
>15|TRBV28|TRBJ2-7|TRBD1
CASSLSGGVSYEQYF
TGTGCCAGCAGTTTATCAGGGGGCGTCTCCTACGAGCAGTACTTC
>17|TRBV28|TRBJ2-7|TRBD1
CASRKTTLGQASYEQYF
TGTGCCAGCAGGAAAACAACCCTCGGACAGGCCTCCTACGAGCAGTACTTC
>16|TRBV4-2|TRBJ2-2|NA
CASSQHVRGEGGELFF
TGTGCCAGCAGCCAACACGTCAGGGGTGAAGGCGGGGAGCTGTTTTTT
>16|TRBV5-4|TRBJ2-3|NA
CASSPSLATSTDTQYF
TGTGCCAGCAGCCCCTCCCTAGCGACTAGCACAGATACGCAGTATTTT
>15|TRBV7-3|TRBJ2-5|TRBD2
CASSLIAGGKETQYF
TGTGCCAGCAGCTTAATAGCGGGGGGGAAAGAGACCCAGTACTTC
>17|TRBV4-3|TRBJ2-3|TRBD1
CASSQDLGQGSTDTQYF
TGCGCCAGCAGCCAAGATCTGGGACAGGGGAGCACAGATACGCAGTATTTT
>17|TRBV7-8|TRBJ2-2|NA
CASSLPRQDPNTGKLFF
TGTGCCAGCAGCTTACCCAGACAGGACCCGAACACCGGGAAGCTGTTTTTT
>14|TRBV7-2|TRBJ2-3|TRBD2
CASSSGGGTDTQYF
TGTGCCAGCAGCTCCGGGGGGGGCACAGATACGCAGTATTTT
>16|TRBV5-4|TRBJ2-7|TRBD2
CASSLRSGVSSYEQYF
TGTGCCAGCAGCTTGCGGAGCGGGGTGAGCTCCTACGAGCAGTACTTC
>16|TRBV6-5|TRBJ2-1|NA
CASSYSSGDPYNEQFF
TGTGCCAGCAGTTACTCCTCGGGGGACCCTTACAATGAGCAGTTCTTC
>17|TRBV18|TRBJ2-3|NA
CASSPRGSAFSTDTQYF
TGTGCCAGCTCACCACGTGGGAGCGCCTTTAGCACAGATACGCAGTATTTT
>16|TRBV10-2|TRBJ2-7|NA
CASSDIGRGSAYEQYF
TGCGCCAGCAGTGACATAGGTAGGGGGAGCGCCTACGAGCAGTACTTC
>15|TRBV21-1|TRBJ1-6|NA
CASSPLQGYNSPLHF
TGTGCCAGCAGCCCCCTTCAGGGGTATAATTCACCCCTCCACTTT
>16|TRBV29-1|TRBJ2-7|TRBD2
CSVVNSGGPRSYEQYF
TGCAGCGTTGTAAATAGCGGGGGGCCCCGCTCCTACGAGCAGTACTTC
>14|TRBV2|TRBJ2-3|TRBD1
CASSGQGGTDTQYF
TGTGCCAGCAGTGGACAGGGTGGTACAGATACGCAGTATTTT